The present entry profiles one T cell receptor (beta chain) with its context. Its cognate antigen has yet to be identified. Per-nucleotide qualities are absent, and no much larger clonotype sits a single base away. The immunoSEQ assay was applied to genomic DNA to generate the TCR beta chain sequences. Per the original workflow: CDR3 sequences that did not begin with the conserved framework cysteine at position 104 were removed by hand. To get clonality, the normalized Shannon's Diversity Index was subtracted from one, giving values from 0 (maximal diversity) to 1 (oligoclonal). Differences in the frequency of the same CDR3 between samples, such as brain versus blood, were assessed with chi-squared comparison-of-proportions tests. Public clonotypes were identified by searching immuneACCESS, and similarity to known antiviral clonotypes was assessed with the VDJdb browser. The source is immuneACCESS, and TCRdb retained only in-frame sequences with V and J called. Part of the clones is not carried over; for the studies checked, unresolved V genes explain less than half of this, and the remainder is unexplained. Clone size and the V and J calls come from that table; the DNA yielded D and trimming. The sample has about 80,000 clones on record, about 93% of them singletons. The top ten clonotypes cover around 25% of the sample.

The sample comes from a study of brain T cells in children with intractable seizures (dated by TCRdb to the early 2020s). In the study overall: Resected brain tissue from 53 pediatric epilepsy surgery cases was initially screened for immune gene transcripts with a NanoString immunology panel. Among the roughly 12 selected surgery cases, eight also had pre-surgery blood sequenced, leaving four with brain tissue only.

V ends up 3 bases short and J 2 bases short, with an unmatched junction base count of 10. The CDR3, cysteine through phenylalanine, is 16 amino acids long. Just CDR3 DNA is preserved here, 48 bases in frame from base 1. For CDR1 and CDR2, the germline V gene (reference sequence) lists SEHNR and FQNEAQ. The time point tag for this specimen amounts to: resected brain tissue, or blood drawn just prior to surgery. Surgery cases with the highest brain T cell transcript signatures were selected for TCR beta chain sequencing of brain tissue and, where available, blood. Patients had been treated with at least one anti-epileptic drug before surgery. TCR-sequenced patients were children with drug-resistant epilepsy due to tuberous sclerosis complex, focal cortical dysplasia, Rasmussen encephalitis or hemimegalencephaly. The blood samples were collected right before the epilepsy surgery. Bulk genomic DNA was isolated from unsorted brain tissue and whole blood using the Monarch genomic DNA purification kit.

The research as a whole found: Because pre- and post-surgery blood were sequenced to different depths, clones absent from the pre-surgery sample may reflect undersampling. Viral specificity was inferred solely from CDR3 sequence similarity, and the HCMV serostatus of the patients was not known.

The TCR originated in a girl aged 2-10 years with Rasmussen encephalitis and intractable seizures. The chain employs TRBV7-9 and TRBJ2-7, and TRBD1 aligns with 7 junction nucleotides. Source: peripheral blood, taken at surgery. The CDR3 loop reads CASSLRGGYSPYEQYF. The DNA is as follows: TGTGCCAGCAGCTTGAGAGGGGGCTACAGCCCCTACGAGCAGTACTTC. Joined to the reference TRBV7-9 and TRBJ2-7 proteins, this CDR3 gives the full variable domain: DTGVSQNPRHKITKRGQNVTFRCDPISEHNRLYWYRQTLGQGPEFLTYFQNEAQLEKSRLLSDRFSAERPKGSFSTLEIQRTEQGDSAMYLCASSLRGGYSPYEQYFGPGTRLTVT.